This T cell receptor beta chain was profiled in a study of glioma-infiltrating T cells after dendritic cell vaccination. Germline V CDR1 and CDR2: SGHDT, YYEEEE. CDR3 size: 16 residues. J lost 6 bases, V lost 0 bases, and 5 bases had no gene match. Assay used: immunoSEQ multiplex PCR; TCRdb lists only in-frame clones, some missing. The sample carries under 130,000 clones, about four fifths recorded once. Concerning this clone: The antigen remains undetermined.

General observations from the study: TCR clonality showed no direct relationship with survival.

The sequencing here drew on blood, taken before dendritic cell vaccination. The receptor's source is a human donor with glioblastoma. The chain is built from TRBV5-6 and TRBJ2-1, with 11 bases lining up with TRBD1. In DNA, the CDR3 is TGTGCCAGCAGCTTGGCAGGACAGGGGGCGATCAATGAGCAGTTCTTC. Its protein is CASSLAGQGAINEQFF.